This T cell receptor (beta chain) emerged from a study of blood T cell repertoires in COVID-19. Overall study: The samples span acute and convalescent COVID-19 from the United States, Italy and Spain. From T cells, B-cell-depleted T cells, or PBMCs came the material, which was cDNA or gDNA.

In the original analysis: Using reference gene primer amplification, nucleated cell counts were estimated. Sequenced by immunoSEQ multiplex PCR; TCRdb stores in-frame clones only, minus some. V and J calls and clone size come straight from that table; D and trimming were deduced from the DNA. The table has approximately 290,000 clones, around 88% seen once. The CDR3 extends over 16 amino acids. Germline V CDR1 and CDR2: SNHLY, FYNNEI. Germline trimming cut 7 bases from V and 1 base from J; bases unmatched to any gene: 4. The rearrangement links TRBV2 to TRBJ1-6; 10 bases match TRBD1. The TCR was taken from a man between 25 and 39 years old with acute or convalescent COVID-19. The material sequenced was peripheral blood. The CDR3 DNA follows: TGTGCCAGCAACCGGGACAGGGGTTCCTATAATTCACCCCTCCACTTT. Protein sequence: CASNRDRGSYNSPLHF. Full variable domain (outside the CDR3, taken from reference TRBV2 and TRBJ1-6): EPEVTQTPSHQVTQMGQEVILRCVPISNHLYFYWYRQILGQKVEFLVSFYNNEISEKSEIFDDQFSVERPDGSNFTLKIRSTKLEDSAMYFCASNRDRGSYNSPLHFGNGTRLTVT.